This is a list of T cell receptor beta chains from one sample in a study of T-cell reconstitution after alpha-beta-depleted transplantation in children. From the PCR reads, TCRdb called clonotypes with MiXCR, one entry per CDR3 protein. In the table there are around 100,000 distinct CDR3 sequences, about 7.5% of which are singletons. The sample here was PBMCs, taken before TCRalphabeta/CD19-depleted stem cell transplant. Receptors were obtained from a boy under 10 years old with acute lymphoblastic leukemia, due to receive a stem cell transplant. CDR3s leave out the opening cysteine and the closing phenylalanine or tryptophan.

j_call v_call cdr3_aa
TRBJ2-3 TRBV29-1 SVVDSGGRADTQY
TRBJ1-2 TRBV3-1 ASSQDPGGYGYT
TRBJ1-2 TRBV29-1 SSRTGGGGYT
TRBJ2-3 TRBV5-1 ASSLTGDATDTQY
TRBJ2-3 TRBV5-1 ASGRRGGTDTQY
TRBJ2-7 TRBV10-3 AISEWGTGLEQY
TRBJ2-5 TRBV13 ASSFRETQY
TRBJ2-7 TRBV2 ASTRDPSSYEQY
TRBJ1-1 TRBV4-1 ASSQQGPEAF
TRBJ1-5 TRBV27 ASSPTGWVIDNQPQH
TRBJ2-3 TRBV10-1 ASSEHDWGSTDTQY
TRBJ2-3 TRBV20-1 SARTTSGGLDTQY
TRBJ2-3 TRBV11-2 ASSLEVGGGTDTQY
TRBJ1-3 TRBV4-3 ASSQVSLLGGTIY
TRBJ2-3 TRBV5-1 ASSLASGTDTQY
TRBJ2-5 TRBV7-8 ASSPGPNQETQY
TRBJ2-7 TRBV5-1 ASRGGSNYEQY
TRBJ2-7 TRBV18 ASSPPYTGIPYEQY
TRBJ2-1 TRBV4-2 ASSQKEGDSDEQF
TRBJ2-7 TRBV11-2 ASSLGTNTNYEQY